The 21 T cell receptor beta chains below all came from one sample that was sequenced in a study of T cells in Graves' hyperthyroidism and ophthalmopathy. Amplified TCR beta CDR3 regions derived from RNA transcripts. An initial round of RT-PCR targeting the TCR CDR3 relied on the HTBI primer set. Each CDR3 protein gets one entry after TCRdb re-called the multiplex PCR reads with MiXCR. Here the sample spans roughly 500,000 distinct CDR3 sequences, roughly 25% being singletons. The sequencing input was blood. The source of these receptors is a woman in her 30s with Graves' ophthalmopathy.

The gene calls are TRBV20-1 and TRBJ2-7, with 9 bases aligning to TRBD2. The ends lost 5 bases at V and 1 base at J; junction bases unmatched: 6. This CDR3 spans 14 amino acids. CDR1 is DFQATT, CDR2 SNEGSKA, per germline (reference sequence). The CDR3 sequence: CSAPRLAGSYEQYF. DNA of the CDR3: TGCAGTGCTCCCCGGCTAGCGGGGTCCTACGAGCAGTACTTC.

This CDR3 is CASSPLVSSQETQYF. CDR3 nucleotide sequence: TGTGCCAGCAGCCCGCTGGTCAGCTCCCAAGAGACCCAGTACTTC. The chain joins TRBV28 to TRBJ2-5; D call uncertain. V gave up 6 bases and J gave up 1 base, with 15 bases separating them. Germline CDR1 MDHEN, CDR2 SYDVKM. CDR3 length equals 15 residues.

This clonotype has a single count. This chain uses TRBV12-3 or TRBV12-4 with TRBJ1-5, with TRBD1 as a possible D gene (5 bases). CDR3 length equals 13 residues. Trimming took off 10 bases at V and 5 bases at J, with 15 bases between the two ends. CDR3 in amino acids: CATNRGEDQPQHF. In nucleotides, the CDR3 is TGTGCCACTAATCGGGGCGAGGATCAGCCCCAGCATTTT.

This clonotype was detected many times. This rearrangement joins TRBV19 to TRBJ2-7; 8 bases align to TRBD1. CDR3 length equals 14 residues. Germline trimming cut 4 bases from V and 2 bases from J; bases unmatched to any gene: 4. Germline loops: CDR1 LNHDA, CDR2 SQIVND (reference sequence). The CDR3 DNA reads TGTGCCAGTAGTACAGGGGGCGGCACCTACGAGCAGTACTTC. Protein sequence: CASSTGGGTYEQYF.

V usage is TRBV4-1 and J usage is TRBJ2-7; D possibly corresponds to TRBD2 (6 bases). Germline V gene data show CDR1 as MGHRA and CDR2 as YSYEKL. V gave up 0 bases and J gave up 0 bases, with 18 bases separating them. The CDR3 sequence is 18 residues long. CDR3 coding DNA: TGCGCCAGCAGCCAAGATGGAGGCGGTAGCGGCGACTCCTACGAGCAGTACTTC. This encodes CASSQDGGGSGDSYEQYF.

This clonotype turned up a few times. A read error may explain this, as a much larger clone is one base away. As DNA, the CDR3 is TGTGCCAGCAGCTTCCAGGGGGGGAACACTGAAGCTTTCTTT. Its protein is CASSFQGGNTEAFF. The chain has TRBV3-1 and TRBJ1-1, with TRBD1 matching over 7 bases. The ends lost 5 bases at V and 1 base at J; junction bases unmatched: 4. CDR1 is LGHDT, CDR2 YNNKEL, per germline (reference sequence). The CDR3 extends over 14 amino acids.

This clonotype has only a few counts. This chain uses TRBV28 with TRBJ1-2, with a possible D match to TRBD1 (5 bases). The germline CDR1 and CDR2 sequences are MDHEN and SYDVKM. The CDR3 runs 13 residues. V was pared by 7 bases and J by 3 bases, with 12 bases between. CDR3 bases: TGTGCCAGCACCACCTCGGGGCACTATGGCTACACCTTC. This gives the protein CASTTSGHYGYTF.

This clonotype was detected once. Possible read error: a much larger clone is one base away. The chain carries TRBV14 and TRBJ2-7; D remains unclear. Germline lookup yields CDR1 SGHDN and CDR2 FVKESK. This CDR3 is 10 amino acids long. The CDR3 DNA reads TGTGCCAGCAGCCAAGAAGAGCGGTACTTC. Translating gives CASSQEERYF.

This clonotype was counted at least ten times. The V and J genes are TRBV28 and TRBJ2-4; perhaps D is TRBD1 or TRBD2 (6 bases each). V lost 5 bases and J 6 bases, leaving 20 bases between the germline ends. There are 16 residues in the CDR3. CDR1 is MDHEN, CDR2 SYDVKM, per germline. The CDR3 DNA follows: TGTGCCAGCAGTCCCGGGACACCGGGAGTGGGAAACATTCAGTACTTC. This codes for CASSPGTPGVGNIQYF.

Many counts were recorded for this clonotype. The chain uses TRBV6-5 and TRBJ1-1; D is perhaps TRBD1 (5 bases). CDR1 MNHEY and CDR2 SVGAGI come from the germline V gene. There are 15 residues in the CDR3. Trimming stripped 0 bases from V and 4 bases from J, with 12 bases between. DNA of the CDR3: TGTGCCAGCAGTTACTCCGACGGGGGTATCACTGAAGCTTTCTTT. Its protein is CASSYSDGGITEAFF.

This clonotype was seen ten or more times. The chain links TRBV3-1 to TRBJ2-5; D remains unclear. The CDR3 contains 19 residues. Looked up from germline, CDR1 is LGHDT and CDR2 is YNNKEL (reference sequence). With 0 bases removed from V and 5 bases from J, the gap between germline ends came to 25 bases. The CDR3 protein is CASSQDLPSWLTLVETQYF. The DNA of the CDR3 is TGTGCCAGCAGCCAAGATCTACCCTCGTGGCTAACCCTTGTGGAGACCCAGTACTTC.

There are a few counts of this clonotype. V usage is TRBV12-3 or TRBV12-4 and J usage is TRBJ1-2; D gene uncertain. The V and J ends lost 4 bases and 0 bases respectively, with 12 bases between them. This CDR3 comprises 15 residues. The DNA for the CDR3 is TGTGCCAGCAGTTCCCCCGGGGTCCCTAACTATGGCTACACCTTC. Its protein is CASSSPGVPNYGYTF.

This clonotype was seen a few times. The chain couples TRBV7-3 to TRBJ2-5; D possibly matches TRBD1 or TRBD2 (5 bases each). Germline V gene lookup returns CDR1 SGHTA and CDR2 FQGTGA. Trimming took 5 bases from V and 3 from J, leaving 13 bases between them. The CDR3 totals 14 residues. This chain's CDR3 is CASSPTGAKETQYF. The CDR3 nucleotides are TGTGCCAGCAGCCCTACCGGGGCTAAAGAGACCCAGTACTTC.

A note on this clonotype: Given a much more abundant clone one base away, this may be a read error. This chain links TRBV5-1 with TRBJ2-6, with D perhaps assigned TRBD1 or TRBD2 (5 bases each). Germline CDR1 is SGHRS and CDR2 is YFSETQ. The CDR3 is made up of 15 amino acids. The CDR3 sequence: CASCFEGRGANVLTF. The CDR3 DNA reads TGCGCCAGCTGCTTCGAGGGGCGTGGGGCCAACGTCCTGACTTTC.

The V gene is TRBV27, the J gene TRBJ2-7, with 13 bases that match TRBD2. V lost 2 bases, J lost 5 bases, and 3 bases stayed unmatched. This CDR3 spans 15 amino acids. Germline V lookup: CDR1 MNHEY, CDR2 SMNVEV (reference sequence). The CDR3 nucleotides are TGTGCCAGCAGTTTAGGGACTAGCGGGACCCACGAGCAGTACTTC. Its protein product is CASSLGTSGTHEQYF.

Notes on this clonotype: An end of the junction differs from the germline gene, which may be a read error. CDR3 in amino acids: CANSPSASSHEQYF. CDR3 sequence (DNA): TGTGCCAACAGTCCTTCGGCTAGTTCCCACGAGCAGTACTTC. The rearrangement uses TRBV12-3 or TRBV12-4 and TRBJ2-7; the D is unclear. CDR3 length: 14 amino acids.

A single count supports this clonotype. This chain connects TRBV6-1 to TRBJ2-7; no clear D. V dropped 6 bases and J dropped 5 bases, with 20 bases sitting between them. In germline, CDR1 is MNHNS, CDR2 SASEGT. The CDR3 consists of 15 residues. As DNA, the CDR3 is TGTGCCAGCAGCCAGACGACCGCCCGGTTCCACGAGCAGTACTTC. The encoded protein is CASSQTTARFHEQYF.

This clonotype was observed many times. The rearrangement joins TRBV7-2 to TRBJ1-1; tentative D call: TRBD1 (6 bases). Trimming stripped 5 bases from V and 4 bases from J, with 17 bases between. Germline V gene data show CDR1 as SGHTA and CDR2 as FQGNSA. CDR3 length: 15 residues. CDR3: CASSPLGGAGTEAFF. The DNA for the CDR3 is TGTGCCAGCAGCCCCCTTGGGGGGGCGGGCACTGAAGCTTTCTTT.

In its sample, this clonotype was seen many times. This chain links TRBV13 with TRBJ2-7, with D perhaps assigned TRBD1 or TRBD2 (5 bases each). Trimming took 10 bases from V and 2 from J, leaving 18 bases between them. CDR3 size: 14 residues. Germline V gene data show CDR1 as PRHDT and CDR2 as FYEKMQ (reference sequence). The CDR3: CATKIGQGAYEQYF. CDR3 DNA: TGTGCCACCAAAATCGGGCAGGGAGCCTACGAGCAGTACTTC.

On this clonotype: Because the CDR3's place on the DNA is in doubt, the DNA is left out and the CDR3 is given as listed by TCRdb. This chain connects TRBV12-3 or TRBV12-4 to TRBJ1-1; TRBD1, as called in the table, went unchecked against the DNA. With termini counted, the CDR3 has 15 amino acids. CDR3 region: CASSSSTGDDAEAFF.

The chain carries TRBV9 and TRBJ2-7; tentatively, D is TRBD1 (5 bases). The CDR3 has 16 amino acids. CDR1 is SGDLS and CDR2 is YYNGEE in the germline V gene. Trimming took off 5 bases at V and 7 bases at J, with 25 bases between the two ends. CDR3 residues: CASSSEVGGAWVEQYF. CDR3 coding DNA: TGTGCCAGCAGTTCCGAGGTTGGTGGGGCCTGGGTTGAGCAGTACTTC.